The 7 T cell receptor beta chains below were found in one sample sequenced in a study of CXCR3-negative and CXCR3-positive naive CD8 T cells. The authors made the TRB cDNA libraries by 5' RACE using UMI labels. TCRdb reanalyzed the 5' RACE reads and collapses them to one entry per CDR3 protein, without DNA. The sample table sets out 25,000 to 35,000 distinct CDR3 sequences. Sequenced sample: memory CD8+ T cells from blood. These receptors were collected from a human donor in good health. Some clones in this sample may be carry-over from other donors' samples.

CDR3 residues: CASSQDVLTAANTGELFF. The V call is TRBV4-3, the J call TRBJ2-2. The CDR3 is 18 amino acids. Germline V lookup: CDR1 LGHNA, CDR2 YSLEER.

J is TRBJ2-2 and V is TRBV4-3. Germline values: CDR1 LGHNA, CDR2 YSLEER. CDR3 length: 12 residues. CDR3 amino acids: CASSQDGGELFF.

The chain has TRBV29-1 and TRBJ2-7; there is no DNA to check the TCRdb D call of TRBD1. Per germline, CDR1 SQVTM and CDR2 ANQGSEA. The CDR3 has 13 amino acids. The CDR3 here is CSVESGQTYEQYF.

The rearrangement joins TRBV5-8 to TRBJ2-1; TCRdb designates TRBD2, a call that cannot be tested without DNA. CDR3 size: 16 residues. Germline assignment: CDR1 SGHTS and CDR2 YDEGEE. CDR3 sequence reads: CASSLAGAGGYNEQFF.

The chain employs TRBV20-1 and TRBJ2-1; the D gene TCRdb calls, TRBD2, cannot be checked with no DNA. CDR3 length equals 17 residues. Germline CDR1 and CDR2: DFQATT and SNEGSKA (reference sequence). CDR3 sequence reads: CSARVGVSGSSYNEQFF.

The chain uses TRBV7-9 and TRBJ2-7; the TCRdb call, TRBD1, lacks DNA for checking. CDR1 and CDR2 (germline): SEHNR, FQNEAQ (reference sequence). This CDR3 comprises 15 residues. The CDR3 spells CASRSGTGDSYEQYF.

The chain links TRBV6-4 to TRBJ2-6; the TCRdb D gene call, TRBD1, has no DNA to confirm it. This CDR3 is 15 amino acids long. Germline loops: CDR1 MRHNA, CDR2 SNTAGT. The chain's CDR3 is CASSETGTGANVLTF.